The 10 T cell receptor beta chains below were found in one sample sequenced in a study of blood T cells in healthy people across ages. Using a J-beta primer mix together with a sample-barcoded 5' primer, a second PCR was run for about 6 to 11 cycles. TCRdb passed the 5' RACE reads through MiXCR, listing each CDR3 protein once. The sample consists of some 1.7 million distinct CDR3 sequences, 28% of them appearing once. Specimen: blood. These receptors all come from a woman aged 30 to 39 in good health.

This clonotype occurred many times. This CDR3 is CASSFAVNTYEQYF. CDR3 nucleotides: TGTGCCAGCAGTTTCGCTGTCAATACCTACGAGCAGTACTTC. The rearrangement links TRBV12-3 or TRBV12-4 to TRBJ2-7; D ambiguous. V lost 3 bases and J 2 bases, leaving 11 bases between the germline ends. This CDR3 comprises 14 residues.

This clonotype was seen more than once but under ten times. The chain couples TRBV6-4 to TRBJ2-1; 10 nucleotides agree with TRBD1. Trimming took 6 bases from V and 9 from J; bases not matched to a gene: 8. Germline values: CDR1 MRHNA, CDR2 SNTAGT. This CDR3 is built from 14 residues. CDR3 in DNA: TGTGCCAGCAGCGGGGACAGGGGAAACGGTGAGCAGTTCTTC. Amino acids: CASSGDRGNGEQFF.

This chain joins TRBV6-5 and TRBJ2-5; D remains unclear. Germline CDR1 reads MNHEY; CDR2 reads SVGAGI. V was trimmed by 9 bases and J by 11 bases, leaving 22 bases between them. The CDR3 is 13 amino acids. The CDR3 loop is CARLTLRYNEQYF. Here the CDR3 DNA reads TGTGCCAGACTGACGCTGAGATACAATGAGCAGTACTTC.

With regard to this clonotype: The junction and the germline gene differ at one end; a read error may be behind it. V is TRBV7-9 and J is TRBJ2-1, with D unclear. The CDR3 is 13 residues long. Per germline, CDR1 SEHNR and CDR2 FQNEAQ (reference sequence). Here the CDR3 reads CASSLRSFNEQFF. For the CDR3, the DNA is TGTGCCAGCAGCTTACGTTCCTTCAATGAGCAGTTCTTC.

This clonotype was seen repeatedly, ten times or more. The V call is TRBV15, the J call TRBJ2-6; no definite D call. The V gene's germline CDR1 is LNHNV and CDR2 YYDKDF (reference sequence). The V and J ends lost 11 bases and 2 bases respectively, with 10 bases between them. The length of the CDR3 is 13 residues. The CDR3 DNA reads as TGTGCCTCATGGACCACTGGGGCCAACGTCCTGACTTTC. Amino acids: CASWTTGANVLTF.

This clonotype was detected ten times or more. The rearrangement joins TRBV7-2 to TRBJ1-2; a weak D match, TRBD1 (6 bases). This CDR3 is 15 amino acids long. V was trimmed by 1 base and J by 4 bases, leaving 13 bases between them. The V gene's germline CDR1 is SGHTA and CDR2 FQGNSA. CDR3 coding DNA: TGTGCCAGCAGCTTAGGAGGCAGGGGAACCTATGGCTACACCTTC. It yields the protein CASSLGGRGTYGYTF.

V is TRBV6-6 and J is TRBJ1-5, with unresolved D. The germline gives CDR1 MNHNY, CDR2 SVGAGI (reference sequence). This CDR3 has 15 residues. With 6 bases removed from V and 2 bases from J, the gap between germline ends came to 14 bases. The DNA for the CDR3 is TGTGCCAGCAGCTGCCGTAAAGGTCGCAATCAGCCCCAGCATTTT. Protein product: CASSCRKGRNQPQHF.

On this clonotype: A much larger clonotype is one base distant, so this may be a read error. The V and J genes are TRBV25-1 and TRBJ2-5; D not certain. Germline V gives CDR1 MGHDK, CDR2 SYGVNS. Between the trimmed V and J ends, which lost 3 bases and 8 bases, there was a span of 13 bases. This CDR3 is built from 13 residues. Here the CDR3 DNA reads TGTGCCAGCAGTGACCCCGGGTGTGGAACCCAGTACTTC. It specifies CASSDPGCGTQYF. Variable domain in full (rest from reference TRBV25-1 and TRBJ2-5): EADIYQTPRYLVIGTGKKITLECSQTMGHDKMYWYQQDPGMELHLIHYSYGVNSTEKGDLSSESTVSRIRTEHFPLTLESARPSHTSQYLCASSDPGCGTQYFGPGTRLLVL.

The chain is built from TRBV2 and TRBJ1-5, with D unclear. The germline gives CDR1 SNHLY, CDR2 FYNNEI. Trimming left V 7 bases short and J 6 bases short, with 10 bases between. The CDR3 sequence is 12 residues long. The CDR3 region is CASTASGQPQHF. CDR3 bases: TGTGCCAGCACGGCCTCCGGTCAGCCCCAGCATTTT.

The rearrangement links TRBV6-2 or TRBV6-3 to TRBJ2-1; 8 bases map to TRBD2. The germline gives CDR1 MNHEY, CDR2 SVGEGT. Trimming cost V 4 bases and J 3 bases; bases outside gene matches: 11. The CDR3 spans 17 residues. In DNA, the CDR3 is TGTGCCAGCAGTTGCTCGAGCGGGAGAAGGGGCTACAATGAGCAGTTCTTC. This translates into CASSCSSGRRGYNEQFF.